Sequencing of this TCR beta chain was carried out in a study of blood T cell repertoires in COVID-19. Looking at the study overall: The samples span acute and convalescent COVID-19 from the United States, Italy and Spain.

V was clipped by 2 bases and J by 0 bases, with 10 bases between them. The CDR3 is 14 amino acids. Germline values: CDR1 GTSNPN, CDR2 SVGIG (reference sequence). Original processing methods: Estimates of nucleated cell counts were drawn from the amplification of reference gene primers. Sequencing used immunoSEQ multiplex PCR; TCRdb keeps in-frame clones, though not all of them. The V and J calls and clone size are taken from that table; D and trimming were inferred from the DNA. The data contain about 140,000 clones, 75% to 80% of them seen just once; the ten biggest clones take up roughly 10%. The receptor was isolated from a woman between 50 and 59 years old with active or convalescent COVID-19. J is TRBJ1-2 and V is TRBV30; D ambiguous. The sequencing input was peripheral blood. The CDR3 nucleotides read TGTGCCTGGAGTCTTGGCAGTTCTAACTATGGCTACACCTTC. It yields the protein CAWSLGSSNYGYTF.